This paragraph covers one T cell receptor (beta chain) sequence. No antigen is known for it. The CDR3 extends over 14 amino acids. Germline lookup yields CDR1 SNHLY and CDR2 FYNNEI. V dropped 6 bases and J dropped 4 bases, with 15 bases sitting between them. These data are taken from a study of PD-L1 blockade in urothelial cancer. Clones were sequenced by immunoSEQ multiplex PCR, and TCRdb holds only the in-frame ones, with some missing. The sample carries 85,000 to 100,000 clones, 85% to 95% recorded once. Study-wide results and limits: When pretreatment blood TCR clonality was below the median, it predicted better survival.

V and J are TRBV2 and TRBJ1-2, with D maybe TRBD1 (5 bases). The clonotype originates from a man between 60 and 75 years old with urothelial cancer. The specimen comprised PBMCs, sampled around atezolizumab (anti-PD-L1) treatment. CDR3 region: CASRDSPRFYGYTF. CDR3 bases: TGTGCCAGCAGAGACAGTCCCAGGTTCTATGGCTACACCTTC.